This TCR beta chain was sequenced for a study of cytomegalovirus exposure and HLA in healthy donors. CDR3 length: 14 amino acids. V was clipped by 2 bases and J by 3 bases; unmatched bases: 4. CDR1 is MNHNY, CDR2 SVGAGI, per germline (reference sequence). Points on this clone: Its antigen is unknown.

PCR involved 60 Vbeta and 13 Jbeta primers. Repertoires were generated with immunoSEQ multiplex PCR, while TCRdb's copy carries only in-frame clones and drops some. The top ten clones hold 5.2% of a sample with some 150,000 clones, roughly 89% of them seen once. Points from the study as a whole: Confirmation in vitro established that a few CMV-associated chains were specific for CMV antigens.

The V and J genes are TRBV6-6 and TRBJ2-7; 7 nucleotides agree with TRBD1. Sequencing was performed on PBMCs. The TCR was taken from a woman in her twenties or thirties in good health and CMV-seronegative. Written as DNA, the CDR3 is TGTGCCAGCAGTTACAGCCGGGACAGCTACGAGCAGTACTTC. Its translation: CASSYSRDSYEQYF.